This TCR beta chain was retrieved from a study of blood T cell repertoires in COVID-19. Study in general: The analysed material was cDNA or gDNA that came from T cells, B-cell-depleted T cells, or PBMCs.

Original analysis: Amplifying reference gene primers gave estimates of nucleated cell counts. Sequenced by immunoSEQ multiplex PCR; TCRdb stores in-frame clones only, minus some. Clone size and V and J calls were adopted from that table, with D and trimming inferred from the DNA. The sample records 190,000 or so clones, 85% to 90% being singletons. This CDR3 comprises 14 residues. Germline CDR1 is LGHDT and CDR2 is YNNKEL (reference sequence). Trimming removed 4 bases from V and 6 bases from J; junction bases left unmatched: 7. The rearrangement links TRBV3-1 (or the pseudogene TRBV3-2) to TRBJ2-7; 9 bases line up with TRBD1. The sample taken for sequencing was peripheral blood. This receptor was identified in a woman aged 18-29 years who had recovered from COVID-19. CDR3 DNA sequence: TGTGCCAGCAGCCCCGGGACAGGGAGGGGCGAGCAGTACTTC. Translated: CASSPGTGRGEQYF.